A selection of T cell receptor beta chains follows, all from one sample in a study of control samples from healthy donors and cancer patients. This table comes from immunoSEQ multiplex PCR, and its TCRdb copy is limited to in-frame clones, with some not included. Here the sample spans roughly 94,000 clones, approximately 84% being singletons. The sequenced sample was PBMCs. The source is a man aged 65 to 79 with lung cancer. Both conserved end residues are part of each CDR3. A D gene is named only where the DNA matches it firmly. Clone size is shown for a subset of rows, as once, few, many or a class of expanded clone.

D,size,V,J,CDR3,DNA
.,.,TRBV6-2/TRBV6-3,TRBJ2-5,CASSYSGRVETQYF,TGTGCCAGCAGTTATAGTGGCAGGGTTGAGACCCAGTACTTC
TRBD2,few,TRBV27,TRBJ2-7,CASSQLRTSGEYEQYF,TGTGCCAGCAGTCAACTACGGACTAGCGGGGAATACGAGCAGTACTTC
.,.,TRBV18,TRBJ1-2,CASSPVLQGNYGYTF,TGTGCCAGCTCACCAGTCCTGCAGGGTAACTATGGCTACACCTTC
TRBD1,.,TRBV18,TRBJ1-4,CASSTGTGSAEKLFF,TGTGCCAGCTCAACCGGGACAGGGTCTGCTGAAAAACTGTTTTTT
.,once,TRBV15,TRBJ2-5,CATSRQAQETQYF,TGTGCCACCAGCAGACAGGCGCAAGAGACCCAGTACTTC
.,.,TRBV7-3,TRBJ2-7,CASSLGASSYEQYF,TGTGCCAGCAGCTTGGGAGCTAGCTCCTACGAGCAGTACTTC
.,.,TRBV9,TRBJ2-3,CASSASSTDTQYF,TGTGCCAGCAGCGCTAGTAGCACAGATACGCAGTATTTT
.,few,TRBV9,TRBJ1-1,CASSGQGDTEAFF,TGTGCCAGCAGCGGCCAGGGAGACACTGAAGCTTTCTTT
.,.,TRBV7-9,TRBJ1-4,CASRIGGAREKLFF,TGTGCCAGCAGGATCGGGGGGGCACGAGAAAAACTGTTTTTT
.,.,TRBV18,TRBJ1-3,CASSPRSQRTDSGNTIYF,TGTGCCAGCTCACCCCGTAGCCAACGGACTGACTCTGGAAACACCATATATTTT
.,.,TRBV6-2/TRBV6-3,TRBJ2-4,CASSPTGGGAYIQYF,TGTGCCAGCAGCCCCACGGGGGGCGGAGCGTACATTCAGTACTTC
.,.,TRBV18,TRBJ2-7,CASSPPGAGAYEQYF,TGTGCCAGCTCACCACCCGGGGCAGGGGCCTACGAGCAGTACTTC
.,few,TRBV10-2,TRBJ1-1,CASSDNRNTEAFF,TGCGCCAGCAGTGACAATAGGAACACTGAAGCTTTCTTT
.,once,TRBV12-3/TRBV12-4,TRBJ1-1,CASSLRNTEAFF,TGTGCCAGCAGTTTACGGAACACTGAAGCTTTCTTT
TRBD2,.,TRBV2,TRBJ2-5,CASSDMRLAGQETQYF,TGTGCCAGCAGTGATATGAGACTAGCGGGCCAAGAGACCCAGTACTTC